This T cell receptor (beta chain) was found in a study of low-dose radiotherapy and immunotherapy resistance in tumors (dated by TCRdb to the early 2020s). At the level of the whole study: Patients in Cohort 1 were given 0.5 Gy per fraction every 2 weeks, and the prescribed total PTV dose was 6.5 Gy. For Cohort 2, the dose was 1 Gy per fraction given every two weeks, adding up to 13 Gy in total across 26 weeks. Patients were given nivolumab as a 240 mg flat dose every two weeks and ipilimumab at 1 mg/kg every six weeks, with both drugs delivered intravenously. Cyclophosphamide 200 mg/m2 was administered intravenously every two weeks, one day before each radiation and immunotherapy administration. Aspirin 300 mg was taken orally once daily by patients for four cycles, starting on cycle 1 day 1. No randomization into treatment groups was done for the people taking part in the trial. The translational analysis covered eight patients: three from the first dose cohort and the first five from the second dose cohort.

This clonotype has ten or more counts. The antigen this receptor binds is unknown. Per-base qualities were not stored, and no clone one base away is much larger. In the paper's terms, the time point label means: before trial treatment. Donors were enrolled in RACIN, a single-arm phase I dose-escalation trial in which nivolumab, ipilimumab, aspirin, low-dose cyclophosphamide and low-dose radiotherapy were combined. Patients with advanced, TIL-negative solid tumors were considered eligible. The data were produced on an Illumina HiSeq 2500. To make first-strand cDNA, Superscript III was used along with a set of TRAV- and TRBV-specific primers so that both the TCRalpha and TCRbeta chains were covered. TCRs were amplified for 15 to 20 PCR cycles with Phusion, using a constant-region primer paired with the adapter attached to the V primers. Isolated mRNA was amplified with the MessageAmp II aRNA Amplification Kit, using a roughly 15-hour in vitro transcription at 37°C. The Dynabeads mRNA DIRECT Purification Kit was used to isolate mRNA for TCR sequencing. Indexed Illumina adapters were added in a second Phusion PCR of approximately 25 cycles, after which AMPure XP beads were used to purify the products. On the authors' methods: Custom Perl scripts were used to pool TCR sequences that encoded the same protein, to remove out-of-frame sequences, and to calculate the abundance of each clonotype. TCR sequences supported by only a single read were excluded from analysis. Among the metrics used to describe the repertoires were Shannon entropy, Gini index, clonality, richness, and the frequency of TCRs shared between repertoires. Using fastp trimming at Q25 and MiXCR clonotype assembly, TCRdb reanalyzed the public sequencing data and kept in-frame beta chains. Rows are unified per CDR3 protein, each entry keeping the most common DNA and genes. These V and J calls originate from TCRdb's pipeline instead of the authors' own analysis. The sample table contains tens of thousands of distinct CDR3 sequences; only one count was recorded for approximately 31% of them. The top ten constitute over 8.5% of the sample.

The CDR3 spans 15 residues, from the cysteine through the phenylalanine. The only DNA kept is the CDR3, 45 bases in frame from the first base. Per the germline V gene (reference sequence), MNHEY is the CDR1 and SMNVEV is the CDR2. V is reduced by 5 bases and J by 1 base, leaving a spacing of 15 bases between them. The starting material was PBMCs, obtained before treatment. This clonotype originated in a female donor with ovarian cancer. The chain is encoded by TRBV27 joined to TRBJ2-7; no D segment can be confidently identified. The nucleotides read TGTGCCAGCAGTCTAGGGCAGAGCTTATCCTACGAGCAGTACTTC. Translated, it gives CASSLGQSLSYEQYF.